What follows are 3 T cell receptor beta chains derived from one specimen sequenced in a study of coeliac disease. Points from the study as a whole: Control samples showed higher TRB and TRG clonality than intraepithelial and lamina propria samples in active celiac disease.

Their target antigens are unknown. Data came from immunoSEQ multiplex PCR; TCRdb stores just in-frame clones and leaves some out. The sample records fewer than 4,500 clones, approximately 73% being singletons. Sequencing input: intraepithelial lymphocytes from the gut. The receptor set was obtained from a young woman with active celiac disease.

This clone was observed a handful of times. Here the CDR3 DNA reads TGTGCCAGCAGCCAAGCAGGGACAGGGGTTTCCTACAATGAGCAGTTCTTC. Translation: CASSQAGTGVSYNEQFF. The chain carries TRBV4-2 and TRBJ2-1; 10 nucleotides match TRBD1. CDR1 is LGHNA and CDR2 is YNFKEQ in the germline V gene. Trimming removed 1 base from V and 1 base from J; junction bases left unmatched: 4. CDR3 size: 17 residues.

This clone has a single count. V and J are TRBV5-1 and TRBJ1-6, with D perhaps TRBD1 (6 bases). The CDR3 runs 14 residues. Germline V gives CDR1 SGHRS, CDR2 YFSETQ. V was cut by 3 bases and J by 9 bases, with 13 bases left in between. CDR3 nucleotide sequence: TGCGCCAGCAGCTGGGGGACACCGAGTTCACCCCTCCACTTT. It specifies CASSWGTPSSPLHF.

This chain uses TRBV4-3 with TRBJ2-7; a possible D gene is TRBD1 (5 bases). V lost 3 bases to trimming and J lost 7 bases, with 22 bases between them. Germline V gene sequence: CDR1 LGHNA, CDR2 YSLEER. This CDR3 comprises 16 residues. CDR3 in amino acids: CASSQDDSLGRREQYF. The CDR3 DNA reads TGCGCCAGCAGCCAGGACGACAGCTTAGGACGACGGGAGCAGTACTTC.